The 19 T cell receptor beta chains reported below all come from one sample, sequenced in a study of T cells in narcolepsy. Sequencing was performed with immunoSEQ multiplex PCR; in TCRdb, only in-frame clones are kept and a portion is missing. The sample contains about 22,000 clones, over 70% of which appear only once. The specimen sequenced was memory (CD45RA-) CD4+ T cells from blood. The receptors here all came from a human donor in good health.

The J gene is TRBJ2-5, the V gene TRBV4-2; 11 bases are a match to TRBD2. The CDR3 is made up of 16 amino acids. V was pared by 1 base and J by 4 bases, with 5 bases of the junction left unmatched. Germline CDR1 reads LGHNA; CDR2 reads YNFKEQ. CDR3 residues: CASSQGRSGGAETQYF. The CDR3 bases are TGTGCCAGCAGCCAAGGTCGTAGCGGGGGGGCAGAGACCCAGTACTTC.

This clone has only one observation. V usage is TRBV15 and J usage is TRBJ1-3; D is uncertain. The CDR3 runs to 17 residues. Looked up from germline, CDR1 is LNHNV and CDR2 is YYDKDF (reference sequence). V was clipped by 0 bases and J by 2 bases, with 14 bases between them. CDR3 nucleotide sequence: TGTGCCACCAGCAGAGAGGACCTCGGCACCCCTGGAAACACCATATATTTT. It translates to CATSREDLGTPGNTIYF.

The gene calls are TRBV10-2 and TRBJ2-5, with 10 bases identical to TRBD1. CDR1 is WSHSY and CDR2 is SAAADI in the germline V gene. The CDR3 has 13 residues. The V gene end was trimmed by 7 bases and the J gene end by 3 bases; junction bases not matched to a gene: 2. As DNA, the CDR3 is TGCGCCAGCATAGGGACAGGGGAAGAGACCCAGTACTTC. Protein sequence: CASIGTGEETQYF.

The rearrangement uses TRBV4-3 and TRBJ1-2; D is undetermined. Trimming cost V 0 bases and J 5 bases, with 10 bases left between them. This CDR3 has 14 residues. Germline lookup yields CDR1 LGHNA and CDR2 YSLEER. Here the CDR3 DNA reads TGCGCCAGCAGCCAAGACCTTCATTCTTATGGCTACACCTTC. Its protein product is CASSQDLHSYGYTF.

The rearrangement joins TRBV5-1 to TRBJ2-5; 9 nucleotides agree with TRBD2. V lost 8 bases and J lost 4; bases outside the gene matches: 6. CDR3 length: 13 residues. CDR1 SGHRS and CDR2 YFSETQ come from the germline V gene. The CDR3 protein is CASQRGAGETQYF. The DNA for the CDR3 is TGCGCCAGTCAGCGGGGGGCCGGAGAGACCCAGTACTTC.

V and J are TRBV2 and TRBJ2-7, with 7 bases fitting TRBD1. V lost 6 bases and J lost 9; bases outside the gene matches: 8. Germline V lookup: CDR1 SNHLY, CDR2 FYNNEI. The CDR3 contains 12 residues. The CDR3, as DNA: TGTGCCAGCAGATCTCAGGGGGAAAGGCAGTACTTC. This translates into CASRSQGERQYF.

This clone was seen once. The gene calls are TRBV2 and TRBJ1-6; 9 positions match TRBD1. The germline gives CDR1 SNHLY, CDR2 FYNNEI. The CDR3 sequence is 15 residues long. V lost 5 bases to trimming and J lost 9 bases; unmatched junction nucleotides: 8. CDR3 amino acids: CASSSQGALGSPLHF. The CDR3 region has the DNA TGTGCCAGCAGTTCACAGGGGGCTTTAGGTTCACCCCTCCACTTT.

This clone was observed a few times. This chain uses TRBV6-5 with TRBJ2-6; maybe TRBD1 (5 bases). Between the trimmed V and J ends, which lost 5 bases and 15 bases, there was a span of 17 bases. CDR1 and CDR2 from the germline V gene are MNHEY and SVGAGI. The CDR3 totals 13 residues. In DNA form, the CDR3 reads TGTGCCAGCAGTCCCACCCTTCAGGGTCGCCTGACTTTC. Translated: CASSPTLQGRLTF.

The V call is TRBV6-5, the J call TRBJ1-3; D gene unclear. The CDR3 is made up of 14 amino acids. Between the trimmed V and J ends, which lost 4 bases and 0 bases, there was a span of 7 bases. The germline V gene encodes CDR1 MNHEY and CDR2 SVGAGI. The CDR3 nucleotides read TGTGCCAGCAGTTCGTCGAGCTCTGGAAACACCATATATTTT. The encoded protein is CASSSSSSGNTIYF.

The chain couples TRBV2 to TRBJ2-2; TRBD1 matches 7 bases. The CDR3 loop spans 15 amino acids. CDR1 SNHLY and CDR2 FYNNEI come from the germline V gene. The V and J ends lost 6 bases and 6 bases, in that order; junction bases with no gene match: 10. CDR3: CASRFPGTDAGELFF. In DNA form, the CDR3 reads TGTGCCAGCAGATTTCCCGGGACAGATGCCGGGGAGCTGTTTTTT. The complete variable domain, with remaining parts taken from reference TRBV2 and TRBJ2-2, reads EPEVTQTPSHQVTQMGQEVILRCVPISNHLYFYWYRQILGQKVEFLVSFYNNEISEKSEIFDDQFSVERPDGSNFTLKIRSTKLEDSAMYFCASRFPGTDAGELFFGEGSRLTVL.

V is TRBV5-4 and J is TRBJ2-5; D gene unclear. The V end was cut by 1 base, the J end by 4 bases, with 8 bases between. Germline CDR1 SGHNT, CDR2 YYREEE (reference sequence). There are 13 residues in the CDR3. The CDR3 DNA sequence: TGTGCCAGCAGCTTGAGGACCAGAGAGACCCAGTACTTC. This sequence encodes CASSLRTRETQYF.

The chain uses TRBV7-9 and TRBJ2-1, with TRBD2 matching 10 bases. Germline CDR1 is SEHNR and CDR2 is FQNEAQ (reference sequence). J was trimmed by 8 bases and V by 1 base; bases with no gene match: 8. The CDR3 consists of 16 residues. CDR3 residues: CASSLGASGGAYEQFF. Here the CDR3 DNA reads TGTGCCAGCAGCTTAGGGGCCAGCGGGGGGGCCTATGAGCAGTTCTTC.

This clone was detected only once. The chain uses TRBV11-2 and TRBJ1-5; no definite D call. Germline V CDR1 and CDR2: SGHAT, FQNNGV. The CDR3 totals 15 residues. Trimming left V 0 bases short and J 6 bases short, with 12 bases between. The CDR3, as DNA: TGTGCCAGCAGCTTAGATCGTTTTGGAGGTCAGCCCCAGCATTTT. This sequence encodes CASSLDRFGGQPQHF.

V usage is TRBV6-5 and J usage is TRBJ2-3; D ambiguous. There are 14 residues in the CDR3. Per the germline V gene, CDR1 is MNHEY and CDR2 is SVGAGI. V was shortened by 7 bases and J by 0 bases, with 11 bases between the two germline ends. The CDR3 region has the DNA TGTGCCAGCAAAGGGTCACTAAGCACAGATACGCAGTATTTT. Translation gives CASKGSLSTDTQYF.

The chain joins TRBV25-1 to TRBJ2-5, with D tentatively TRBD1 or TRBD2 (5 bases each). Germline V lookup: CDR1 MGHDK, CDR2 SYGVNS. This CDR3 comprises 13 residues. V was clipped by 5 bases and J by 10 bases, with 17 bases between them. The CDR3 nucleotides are TGTGCCAGCAGTTTAGGGGAGTCCCGAGGCCAGTACTTC. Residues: CASSLGESRGQYF.

CDR3 sequence reads: CASSFDGDREKLFF. The CDR3, as DNA: TGTGCCAGCAGCTTCGATGGGGATAGGGAAAAACTGTTTTTT. The chain is built from TRBV5-4 and TRBJ1-4; D not resolved. The CDR3 spans 14 residues. V was shortened by 2 bases and J by 8 bases, with 13 bases between the two germline ends. Looked up from germline, CDR1 is SGHNT and CDR2 is YYREEE (reference sequence).

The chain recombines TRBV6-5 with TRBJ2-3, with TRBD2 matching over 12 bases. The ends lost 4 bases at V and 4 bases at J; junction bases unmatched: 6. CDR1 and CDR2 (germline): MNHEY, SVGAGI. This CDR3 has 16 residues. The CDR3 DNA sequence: TGTGCCAGCAGTTTCGCGACTAGCGGGGGCTCAGATACGCAGTATTTT. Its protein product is CASSFATSGGSDTQYF.

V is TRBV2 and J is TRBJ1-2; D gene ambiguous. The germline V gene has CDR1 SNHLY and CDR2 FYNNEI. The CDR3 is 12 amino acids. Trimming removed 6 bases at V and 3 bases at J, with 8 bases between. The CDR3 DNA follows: TGTGCCAGCAGCGGAGAAGACTATGGCTACACCTTC. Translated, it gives CASSGEDYGYTF.

This CDR3 reads CASSQVGGTGNQPQHF. CDR3 sequence (DNA): TGTGCCAGCAGCCAAGTGGGGGGCACGGGCAATCAGCCCCAGCATTTT. This sequence joins TRBV7-2 and TRBJ1-5; D might be TRBD1 (6 bases). This CDR3 contains 16 residues. Germline V gene data show CDR1 as SGHTA and CDR2 as FQGNSA. Trimming stripped 5 bases from V and 2 bases from J, with 16 bases between. The whole variable domain, filled in from reference TRBV7-2 and TRBJ1-5, reads GAGVSQSPSNKVTEKGKDVELRCDPISGHTALYWYRQSLGQGLEFLIYFQGNSAPDKSGLPSDRFSAERTGGSVSTLTIQRTQQEDSAVYLCASSQVGGTGNQPQHFGDGTRLSIL.